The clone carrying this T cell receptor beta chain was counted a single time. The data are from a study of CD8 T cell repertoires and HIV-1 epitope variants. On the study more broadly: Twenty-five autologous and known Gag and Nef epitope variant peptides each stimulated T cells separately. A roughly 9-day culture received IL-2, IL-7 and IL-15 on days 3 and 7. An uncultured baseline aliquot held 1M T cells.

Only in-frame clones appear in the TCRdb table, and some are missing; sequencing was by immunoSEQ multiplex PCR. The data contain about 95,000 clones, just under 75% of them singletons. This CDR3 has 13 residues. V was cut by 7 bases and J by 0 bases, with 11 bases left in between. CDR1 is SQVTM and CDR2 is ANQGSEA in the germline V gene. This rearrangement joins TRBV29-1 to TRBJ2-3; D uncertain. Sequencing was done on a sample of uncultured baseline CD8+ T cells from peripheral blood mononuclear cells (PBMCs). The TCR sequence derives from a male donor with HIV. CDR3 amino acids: CSALPGSTDTQYF. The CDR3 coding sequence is TGCAGCGCTCTCCCCGGGAGCACAGATACGCAGTATTTT.